The sequence of this T cell receptor beta chain was determined in a study of Ad26.COV2.S vaccination and SARS-CoV-2 variants. V was cut by 0 bases and J by 2 bases, with 5 bases left in between. From germline, CDR1 is SEHNR and CDR2 FQNEAQ (reference sequence). The CDR3 has 14 amino acids. Specified treatment: about 20 received Ad26.COV2.S at low or high dose, single or two shots; roughly 5 received placebo; per-sample allocation not given. Collection of the samples took place on day 63 after the first injection of vaccine or placebo. Ad26.COV2.S expressed prefusion-stabilized spike from the original Wuhan strain. The method was immunoSEQ multiplex PCR; TCRdb's version includes in-frame clones alone and lacks a portion of them. The repertoire holds a few hundred thousand clones, around 92% seen once, with 1.5% to 2% in the top ten.

The source is a person between 18 and 60 years old who received the Ad26.COV2.S COVID-19 vaccine or a placebo. This chain links TRBV7-9 with TRBJ1-5; no clear D. The sequencing here drew on peripheral blood, taken in a trial of Ad26.COV2.S vaccine versus placebo. The CDR3 coding sequence is TGTGCCAGCAGCTTAGCTGAGGGCAATCAGCCCCAGCATTTT. It specifies CASSLAEGNQPQHF.